A selection of T cell receptor beta chains follows, all from one sample in a study of Graves' ophthalmopathy and Graves' hyperthyroidism. TCRdb itself ran the multiplex PCR reads through MiXCR, one entry per CDR3 protein. Here the sample spans about half a million distinct CDR3 sequences, around 15% being singletons. The specimen sequenced was blood. Every receptor here comes from a woman in her 30s with Graves' ophthalmopathy. CDR3s include the opening cysteine and the closing phenylalanine or tryptophan. The D gene is left open where the match is weak. Expanded clones get a size class; other rows say once, few or many, or leave the size out.

d_gene	v_gene	j_gene	abundance	CDR3aa	CDR3nt
TRBD2	TRBV28	TRBJ2-7	few	CASSPPGLAGYEQYF	TGTGCCAGCAGCCCGCCGGGACTAGCGGGCTACGAGCAGTACTTC
NA	TRBV6-1	TRBJ2-7	few	CASSEYGQLRNYEQYF	TGTGCCAGCAGTGAATACGGACAGTTGAGGAACTACGAGCAGTACTTC
NA	TRBV27	TRBJ1-5	many	CASSPALYSNQPQHF	TGTGCCAGCAGTCCCGCCCTTTATAGCAATCAGCCCCAGCATTTT
NA	TRBV19	TRBJ1-1	NA	CASSIDKRNTEAFF	TGTGCCAGTAGTATAGATAAAAGGAACACTGAAGCTTTCTTT
NA	TRBV20-1	TRBJ2-2	NA	CSARGWPGKDTGELFF	TGCAGTGCTAGAGGCTGGCCGGGGAAGGACACCGGGGAGCTGTTTTTT
TRBD1	TRBV6-1	TRBJ1-1	many	CATETRQGLATEAFF	TGTGCCACCGAAACCCGACAGGGTCTGGCCACTGAAGCTTTCTTT
NA	TRBV25-1	TRBJ1-1	many	CGSGLDTEAFF	TGTGGGTCCGGTCTCGACACTGAAGCTTTCTTT
NA	TRBV27	TRBJ2-7	many	CASTDSGEQYF	TGTGCCAGCACGGACAGTGGCGAGCAGTACTTC
NA	TRBV4-2	TRBJ2-5	few	CASSQGGLKTQYF	TGTGCCAGCAGCCAAGGTGGTCTAAAGACCCAGTACTTC
NA	TRBV28	TRBJ2-7	many	CASSAVGEPKTDF	TGTGCCAGCAGTGCCGTGGGGGAACCTAAGACCGACTTC
NA	TRBV11-1	TRBJ2-5	NA	CASSDGGGQETQYF	TGTGCCAGCAGCGACGGAGGAGGTCAAGAGACCCAGTACTTC
TRBD1	TRBV30	TRBJ1-1	many	CAHQDRANTEAFF	TGTGCCCACCAGGACAGGGCGAACACTGAAGCTTTCTTT
NA	TRBV30	TRBJ1-1	many	CAWSPWQETEAFF	TGTGCCTGGAGTCCCTGGCAGGAGACTGAAGCTTTCTTT
TRBD2	TRBV12-3/TRBV12-4	TRBJ2-2	many	CASSPTLAGAYTGELFF	TGTGCCAGCAGTCCAACGCTAGCGGGAGCTTACACCGGGGAGCTGTTTTTT
TRBD1	TRBV6-2/TRBV6-3	TRBJ2-2	NA	CASGQGDVRGELFF	TGTGCCAGCGGACAGGGCGACGTTCGCGGGGAGCTGTTTTTT
NA	TRBV29-1	TRBJ2-7	many	CSVVVASSYEQYF	TGCAGCGTTGTGGTGGCAAGCTCCTACGAGCAGTACTTC
NA	TRBV6-1	TRBJ1-6	many	CASSEGRGPYSPLHF	TGTGCCAGCAGTGAAGGCAGGGGACCTTATTCACCCCTCCACTTT
TRBD2	TRBV28	TRBJ2-5	once	CASSSQTSGSQETQYF	TGTGCCAGCAGCTCTCAGACTAGCGGGAGTCAAGAGACCCAGTACTTC
TRBD1	TRBV4-1	TRBJ2-7	many	CASSQVLTGAIYEQYF	TGCGCCAGCAGCCAAGTCCTCACAGGGGCCATCTACGAGCAGTACTTC
TRBD1	TRBV2	TRBJ1-5	NA	CASSTDGTGVQPQHF	TGTGCCAGCAGTACGGACGGGACAGGGGTTCAGCCCCAGCATTTT
NA	TRBV11-2	TRBJ1-6	NA	CASSRGGGRGNSPLHF	TGTGCCAGCAGCCGGGGGGGCGGCAGGGGCAATTCACCCCTCCACTTT
NA	TRBV2	TRBJ1-2	many	CASSAGQPGYTF	TGTGCCAGCAGTGCGGGGCAGCCAGGCTACACCTTC